The T cell receptor (beta chain) under discussion was sequenced for a study of human T cells and chemical hapten exposure. Overall study: For sensitization, 2% DPC was applied to a roughly 2 cm by roughly 2 cm patch of upper inner arm skin. All patients underwent weekly scalp dosing with diphenylcyclopropenone for the full approximately 25-week study.

Trimming left V 0 bases short and J 2 bases short, with 18 bases between. Per the germline V gene, CDR1 is LGHNA and CDR2 is YSLEER. The CDR3 is made up of 18 amino acids. Study results and caveats: DPC sensitization produced no change in TCRs with frequency above 1 in 1000.

Indicated time point: patch test 1, 2 weeks after DPC sensitization. Stated treatment: therapeutic diphenylcyclopropenone sensitization with weekly scalp DPC. Whole blood that had not been fractionated was the source of extracted total RNA. Each donor was an alopecia patient between 18 and 70 years of age who qualified for DPC. TCRdb independently ran MiXCR on the RACE reads; one entry per CDR3 protein. The data contain some 52,000 distinct CDR3 sequences, about 11% of them singletons. This clonotype was recorded a few times. Its specificity is unknown. The chain is built from TRBV4-3 and TRBJ2-3; D gene unclear. The source of this sequence is a woman in her 40s with alopecia areata. Some clones in this sample may be carry-over from other donors' samples. Source: whole blood, taken in connection with sensitization to the hapten diphenylcyclopropenone (DPC). The CDR3 is CASSQDTQVGPSTDTQYF. DNA for the CDR3: TGCGCCAGCAGCCAAGATACCCAGGTTGGACCATCCACAGATACGCAGTATTTT.